This T cell receptor beta chain came from a study of T cell responses to AZD1222 COVID-19 vaccine. Profiling relied on immunoSEQ multiplex PCR, and the TCRdb table lists in-frame clones only, not all of them. The repertoire holds 150,000 to 200,000 clones, with approximately 93% as singletons. Regarding the study as a whole: Reportedly, close to half of spike-specific TCRs are directed against unmutated variant regions. Recipients of two AZD1222 doses showed rising Spike-specific TCR breadth and depth. White British people made up most donors, females outnumbered males, and clonal diversity was possibly underestimated. Repertoire collection took place solely once the T cell response had peaked.

The count of this clone is one. The antigen remains undetermined. The CDR3 is 15 residues long. After removal of 0 bases from V and 3 bases from J, the junction contained 1 base not matched to a gene. CDR1 is MNHEY, CDR2 SVGAGI, per germline. This sequence originates from an adult in good health. Specimen: peripheral blood, collected on day 0 of AZD1222 vaccination. This chain links TRBV6-5 with TRBJ1-2, with 10 bases aligning to TRBD1. CDR3 nucleotides: TGTGCCAGCAGTTACTCGGGACAGGGGTACTATGGCTACACCTTC. This codes for CASSYSGQGYYGYTF.